A single sample gave rise to the 13 T cell receptor beta chains below, sequenced in a study of blood T cells in healthy people across ages. A J-beta primer mix and a sample-barcoded 5' primer were used in a second PCR of about 7 to 11 cycles. TCRdb redid the calling of the 5' RACE reads with MiXCR, one entry per CDR3 protein. The table has roughly 700,000 distinct CDR3 sequences, approximately 31% seen once; the top ten hold approximately 15%. What was sequenced was blood. The receptor set was obtained from a woman aged 80 or over in good health.

This clonotype was counted only a few times. This sequence joins TRBV19 and TRBJ2-7; unclear D gene. Germline loops: CDR1 LNHDA, CDR2 SQIVND (reference sequence). The V end lost 5 bases, the J end lost 4 bases, and 15 bases lay between the germline ends. The CDR3 is made up of 14 amino acids. CDR3 loop: CASSSLSDGYEQYF. In DNA, the CDR3 is TGTGCCAGTAGTTCGCTTTCGGACGGATACGAGCAGTACTTC.

The genes are TRBV9 and TRBJ2-3, with 8 nucleotides matching TRBD2. Germline V gene lookup returns CDR1 SGDLS and CDR2 YYNGEE. This CDR3 comprises 15 residues. With 4 bases clipped from V and 3 bases from J, the junction kept 7 bases outside the gene matches. The DNA of the CDR3 is TGTGCCAGCAGCAAGGTCGGGGGGGTTACAGATACGCAGTATTTT. This translates into CASSKVGGVTDTQYF.

The V and J genes are TRBV11-2 and TRBJ2-1; no clear D. This CDR3 comprises 15 residues. Trimming left V 2 bases short and J 2 bases short, with 10 bases between. Germline CDR1 SGHAT, CDR2 FQNNGV. The CDR3 bases are TGTGCCAGCAGCTTAAGTACGGTGGCCTACAATGAGCAGTTCTTC. It specifies CASSLSTVAYNEQFF.

The genes are TRBV9 and TRBJ2-1, with 8 bases aligning to TRBD1. V dropped 0 bases and J dropped 5; count of bases not matched to a gene: 4. This CDR3 spans 15 amino acids. Per the germline V gene, CDR1 is SGDLS and CDR2 is YYNGEE. CDR3: CASSVEPTGDNEQFF. The CDR3 region has the DNA TGTGCCAGCAGCGTAGAGCCGACAGGGGACAATGAGCAGTTCTTC.

This clonotype was detected ten times or more. The rearrangement links TRBV27 to TRBJ2-7, with D possibly matching TRBD2 (5 bases). The CDR3 spans 15 residues. Per germline, CDR1 MNHEY and CDR2 SMNVEV (reference sequence). Trimming took off 4 bases at V and 2 bases at J, with 15 bases between the two ends. CDR3 bases: TGTGCCAGCAGTTCGCCGGGGATGAGAACCTACGAGCAGTACTTC. Its protein is CASSSPGMRTYEQYF.

Regarding this clonotype: A read error may explain this, as a much larger clone is one base away. The chain joins TRBV5-4 to TRBJ2-6; unclear D gene. The ends were cut back, 0 bases at V and 0 bases at J, with 10 bases in the middle. Germline values: CDR1 SGHNT, CDR2 YYREEE (reference sequence). The CDR3 has 17 residues. CDR3 nucleotides: TGTGCCAGCAGCTTGGGATATCAGAGCTCTGGGGCCAACGTCCTGACTTTC. Protein product: CASSLGYQSSGANVLTF.

This clonotype came up a few times. This chain joins TRBV20-1 and TRBJ1-1; D gene unclear. Trimming left V 0 bases short and J 4 bases short, with 18 bases between. This CDR3 region has 16 residues. Germline V lookup: CDR1 DFQATT, CDR2 SNEGSKA (reference sequence). The CDR3 loop reads CSARDRRSSRVTEAFF. In DNA form, the CDR3 reads TGCAGTGCTAGAGATCGCCGGTCGTCGAGGGTCACTGAAGCTTTCTTT.

The rearrangement joins TRBV15 to TRBJ2-1, with a weak D call TRBD1 (6 bases). The CDR3 runs to 16 residues. The germline gives CDR1 LNHNV, CDR2 YYDKDF (reference sequence). V shed 5 bases and J shed 4 bases, with 18 bases lying between them. CDR3 bases: TGTGCCACCAGCCTTGTGACAGGCCTCTCTTACAATGAGCAGTTCTTC. Translating gives CATSLVTGLSYNEQFF.

This clonotype was picked up a small number of times. A much larger clone differs from this one at a single base, so this may be a read error. The chain joins TRBV6-5 to TRBJ2-1, with D unclear. Near its end, the DNA agrees better with TRBJ2-7, so the J call may be wrong. The length of the CDR3 is 14 residues. The V gene's germline CDR1 is MNHEY and CDR2 SVGAGI. This chain's CDR3 is CATHDWSSYNEQYF. In nucleotides, the CDR3 is TGTGCCACCCACGACTGGAGCTCCTACAATGAGCAGTACTTC.

This clonotype was picked up many times. The chain combines TRBV7-2 with TRBJ1-2; 10 nucleotides match TRBD1. The germline CDR1 and CDR2 sequences are SGHTA and FQGNSA. This CDR3 is 15 amino acids long. The V gene end was trimmed by 5 bases and the J gene end by 5 bases; junction bases not matched to a gene: 8. The chain's CDR3 is CASSTGTGAIYGYTF. Here the CDR3 DNA reads TGTGCCAGCAGCACCGGGACAGGGGCGATTTATGGCTACACCTTC. Full variable domain (missing parts from reference TRBV7-2 and TRBJ1-2): GAGVSQSPSNKVTEKGKDVELRCDPISGHTALYWYRQSLGQGLEFLIYFQGNSAPDKSGLPSDRFSAERTGGSVSTLTIQRTQQEDSAVYLCASSTGTGAIYGYTFGSGTRLTVV.

This clonotype was seen repeatedly, ten times or more. The rearrangement joins TRBV6-9 to TRBJ2-3; TRBD1 might be the D (6 bases). V gave up 4 bases and J gave up 4 bases, with 18 bases separating them. Germline V gives CDR1 MNHGY, CDR2 SVAAGI. CDR3 size: 16 residues. CDR3 sequence reads: CASSFKADRGADTQYF. The CDR3 DNA is TGTGCCAGCAGTTTTAAAGCGGACAGAGGGGCAGATACGCAGTATTTT.

CDR3 nucleotide sequence: TGTGCCAGCAGCTCTCCTGGATCCCCTAGCAATCAGCCCCAGCATTTT. Its protein is CASSSPGSPSNQPQHF. The rearrangement links TRBV28 to TRBJ1-5; no reliable D call. This CDR3 spans 16 amino acids. Germline V gene sequence: CDR1 MDHEN, CDR2 SYDVKM. Trimming stripped 6 bases from V and 0 bases from J, with 15 bases between.

This clonotype was counted at least ten times. The V gene is TRBV27, the J gene TRBJ1-2; D remains unclear. This CDR3 comprises 13 residues. CDR1 is MNHEY and CDR2 is SMNVEV in the germline V gene (reference sequence). The V and J ends lost 5 bases and 1 base respectively, with 8 bases between them. The CDR3 is CASSPQVNYGYTF. The CDR3 region has the DNA TGTGCCAGCAGTCCTCAGGTTAACTATGGCTACACCTTC.